This TCR beta chain was identified during a study of response to subunit inactivated influenza vaccine. General study points: The authors proposed limited new T cell recruitment per seasonal influenza vaccination.

The germline V gene encodes CDR1 MGHRA and CDR2 YSYEKL. V was clipped by 1 base and J by 1 base, with 13 bases between them. The CDR3 length is 16 residues. One entry per CDR3 protein results from TCRdb running MiXCR on the RT-PCR reads. Among about 610,000 distinct CDR3 sequences listed, around 13% were seen once. This clonotype showed up many times. What it binds is unknown. Sequences were derived from PBMCs from blood, sampled 11 to 12 days after vaccination. The chain couples TRBV4-1 to TRBJ2-5; the D is unclear. The sequence was collected from a man aged 45-65 years who received an inactivated influenza vaccine. This CDR3 reads CASSQGAIKFQETQYF. In DNA form, the CDR3 reads TGCGCCAGCAGCCAAGGCGCCATCAAGTTCCAAGAGACCCAGTACTTC.